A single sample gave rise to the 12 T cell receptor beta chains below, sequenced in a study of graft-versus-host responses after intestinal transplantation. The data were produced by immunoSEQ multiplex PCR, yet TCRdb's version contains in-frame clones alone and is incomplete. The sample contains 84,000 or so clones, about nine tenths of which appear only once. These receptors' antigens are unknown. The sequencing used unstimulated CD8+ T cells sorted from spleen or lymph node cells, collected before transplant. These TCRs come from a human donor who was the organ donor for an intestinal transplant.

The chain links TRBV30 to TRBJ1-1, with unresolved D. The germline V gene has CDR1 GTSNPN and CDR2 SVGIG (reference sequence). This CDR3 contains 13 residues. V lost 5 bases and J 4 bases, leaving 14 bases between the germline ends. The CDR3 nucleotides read TGTGCCTGGGCAATCTCGGGGAGCACTGAAGCTTTCTTT. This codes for CAWAISGSTEAFF.

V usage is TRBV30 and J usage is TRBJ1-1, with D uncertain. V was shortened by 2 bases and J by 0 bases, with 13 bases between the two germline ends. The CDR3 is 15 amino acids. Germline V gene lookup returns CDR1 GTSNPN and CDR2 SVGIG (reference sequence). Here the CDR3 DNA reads TGTGCCTGGAGTCGACCCCGACTGATGAACACTGAAGCTTTCTTT. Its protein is CAWSRPRLMNTEAFF. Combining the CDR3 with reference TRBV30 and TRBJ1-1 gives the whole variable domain SQTIHQWPATLVQPVGSPLSLECTVEGTSNPNLYWYRQAAGRGLQLLFYSVGIGQISSEVPQNLSASRPQDRQFILSSKKLLLSDSGFYLCAWSRPRLMNTEAFFGQGTRLTVV.

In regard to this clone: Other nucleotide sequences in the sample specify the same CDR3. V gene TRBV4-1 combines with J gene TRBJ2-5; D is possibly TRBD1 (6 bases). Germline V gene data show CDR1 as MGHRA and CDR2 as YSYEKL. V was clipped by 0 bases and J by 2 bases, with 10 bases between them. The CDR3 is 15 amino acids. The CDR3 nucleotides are TGCGCCAGCAGCCAAGAGGGCACAGGGCAAGAGACCCAGTACTTC. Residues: CASSQEGTGQETQYF.

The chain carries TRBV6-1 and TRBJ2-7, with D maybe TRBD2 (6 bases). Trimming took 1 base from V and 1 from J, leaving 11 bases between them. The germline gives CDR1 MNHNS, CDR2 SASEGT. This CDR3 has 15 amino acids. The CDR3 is CASSEEGRGSYEQYF. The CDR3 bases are TGTGCCAGCAGTGAAGAGGGGCGGGGATCCTACGAGCAGTACTTC.

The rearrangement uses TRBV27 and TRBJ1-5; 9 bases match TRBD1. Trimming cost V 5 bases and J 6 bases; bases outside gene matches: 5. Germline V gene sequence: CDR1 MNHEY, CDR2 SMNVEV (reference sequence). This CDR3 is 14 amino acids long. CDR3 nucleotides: TGTGCCAGCAGTATAACAGGGGGCTTTCAGCCCCAGCATTTT. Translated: CASSITGGFQPQHF.

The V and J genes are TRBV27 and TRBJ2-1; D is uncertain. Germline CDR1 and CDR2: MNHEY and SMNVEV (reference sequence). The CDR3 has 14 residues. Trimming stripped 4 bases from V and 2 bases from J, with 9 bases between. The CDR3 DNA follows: TGTGCCAGCAGTTCTGGGTCGCCCTACAATGAGCAGTTCTTC. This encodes CASSSGSPYNEQFF.

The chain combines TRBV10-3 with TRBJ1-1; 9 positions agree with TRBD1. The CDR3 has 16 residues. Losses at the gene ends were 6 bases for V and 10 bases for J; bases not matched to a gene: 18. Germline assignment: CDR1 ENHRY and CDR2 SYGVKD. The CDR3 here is CAIRESNLDRGRGAFF. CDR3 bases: TGTGCCATCAGGGAATCTAATCTCGACAGGGGGAGGGGAGCTTTCTTT.

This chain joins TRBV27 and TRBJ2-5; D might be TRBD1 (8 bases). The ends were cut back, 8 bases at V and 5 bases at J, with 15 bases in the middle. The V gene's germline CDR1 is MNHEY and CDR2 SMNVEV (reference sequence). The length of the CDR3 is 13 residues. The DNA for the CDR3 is TGTGCCAGCGGTAAACAGGGGGGGGAGACCCAGTACTTC. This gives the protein CASGKQGGETQYF.

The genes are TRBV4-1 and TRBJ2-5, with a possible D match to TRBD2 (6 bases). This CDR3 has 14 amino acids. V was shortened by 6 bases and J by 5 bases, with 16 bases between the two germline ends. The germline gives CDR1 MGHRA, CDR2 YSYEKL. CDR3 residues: CASSSLGGEETQYF. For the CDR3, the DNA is TGCGCCAGCAGTTCATTGGGCGGGGAGGAGACCCAGTACTTC.

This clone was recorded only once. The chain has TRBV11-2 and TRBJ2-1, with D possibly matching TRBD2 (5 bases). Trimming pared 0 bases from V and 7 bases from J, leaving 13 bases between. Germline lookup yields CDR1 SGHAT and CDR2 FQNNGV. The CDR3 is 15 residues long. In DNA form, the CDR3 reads TGTGCCAGCAGCTTAGAGGGCCCGGGAAGAAATGAGCAGTTCTTC. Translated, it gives CASSLEGPGRNEQFF.

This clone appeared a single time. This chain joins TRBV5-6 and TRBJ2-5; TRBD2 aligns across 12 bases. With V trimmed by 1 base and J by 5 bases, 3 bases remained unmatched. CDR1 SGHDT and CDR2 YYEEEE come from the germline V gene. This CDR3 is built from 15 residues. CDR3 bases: TGTGCCAGCAGCTTGAGACTAGCGGGGGTGGAGACCCAGTACTTC. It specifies CASSLRLAGVETQYF.

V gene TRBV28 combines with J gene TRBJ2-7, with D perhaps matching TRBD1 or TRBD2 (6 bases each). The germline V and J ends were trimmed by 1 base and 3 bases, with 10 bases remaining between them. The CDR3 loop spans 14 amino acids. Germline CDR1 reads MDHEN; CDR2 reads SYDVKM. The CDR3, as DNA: TGTGCCAGCAGTTTATCTGGGGGGCTCTACGAGCAGTACTTC. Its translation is CASSLSGGLYEQYF.